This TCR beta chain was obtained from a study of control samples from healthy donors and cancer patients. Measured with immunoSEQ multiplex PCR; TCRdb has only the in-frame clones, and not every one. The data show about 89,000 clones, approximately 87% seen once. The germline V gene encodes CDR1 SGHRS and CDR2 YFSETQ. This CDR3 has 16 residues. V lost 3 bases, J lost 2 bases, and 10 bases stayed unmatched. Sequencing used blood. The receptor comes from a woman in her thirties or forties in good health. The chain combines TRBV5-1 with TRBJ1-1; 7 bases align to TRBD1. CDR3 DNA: TGCGCCAGCAGCTGGGGGCAACAGGGGAGAAACACTGAAGCTTTCTTT. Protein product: CASSWGQQGRNTEAFF.